The 26 T cell receptor beta chains below come from one sample, sequenced in a study of blood T cell repertoires in COVID-19. The assay was immunoSEQ multiplex PCR, and TCRdb's table has in-frame clones only and misses some. This table has 160,000 or so clones, around 83% appearing once. The sequenced sample was peripheral blood. The source is a man between 65 and 85 years old who had recovered from COVID-19.

The chain carries TRBV28 and TRBJ1-1; 7 nucleotides align to TRBD1. The germline gives CDR1 MDHEN, CDR2 SYDVKM. This CDR3 is 13 amino acids long. With 10 bases clipped from V and 4 bases from J, the junction kept 9 bases outside the gene matches. In DNA, the CDR3 is TGTGCCACCTACATCAGGGGGACCACTGAAGCTTTCTTT. It yields the protein CATYIRGTTEAFF.

This sequence joins TRBV19 and TRBJ2-2, with TRBD1 matching 8 bases. The CDR3 runs 15 residues. V shed 4 bases and J 2 bases; nucleotides not matched to a gene: 3. CDR1 is LNHDA, CDR2 SQIVND, per germline (reference sequence). The CDR3 loop reads CASSTTGDNTGELFF. The CDR3 region has the DNA TGTGCCAGTAGTACGACAGGGGACAACACCGGGGAGCTGTTTTTT.

The chain joins TRBV19 to TRBJ1-2; possible D gene TRBD1, 5 bases. CDR1 is LNHDA and CDR2 is SQIVND in the germline V gene (reference sequence). This CDR3 has 14 residues. V was shortened by 7 bases and J by 2 bases, with 14 bases between the two germline ends. Here the CDR3 DNA reads TGTGCCAGTATGACCGGGGGAACGAACTATGGCTACACCTTC. It codes for CASMTGGTNYGYTF. The whole variable domain, filled in from reference TRBV19 and TRBJ1-2, reads DGGITQSPKYLFRKEGQNVTLSCEQNLNHDAMYWYRQDPGQGLRLIYYSQIVNDFQKGDIAEGYSVSREKKESFPLTVTSAQKNPTAFYLCASMTGGTNYGYTFGSGTRLTVV.

The gene calls are TRBV20-1 and TRBJ1-5, with no clear D. Trimming shortened V by 3 bases and J by 7 bases, and 13 bases separated the two germline ends. The V gene's germline CDR1 is DFQATT and CDR2 SNEGSKA (reference sequence). There are 13 residues in the CDR3. The CDR3 region is CSASWEGRQPQHF. DNA for the CDR3: TGCAGTGCTAGTTGGGAGGGCCGCCAGCCCCAGCATTTT.

V and J are TRBV5-4 and TRBJ1-1, with 7 bases fitting TRBD1. Losses at the gene ends were 0 bases for V and 1 base for J; bases not matched to a gene: 0. CDR3 length: 14 residues. The germline V gene has CDR1 SGHNT and CDR2 YYREEE (reference sequence). The CDR3 coding sequence is TGTGCCAGCAGCTTGGACAGGGGGAACACTGAAGCTTTCTTT. This encodes CASSLDRGNTEAFF.

CDR3 sequence (DNA): TGCGCCAGCAGCTTTACAGGGGAGAACACTGAAGCTTTCTTT. Its protein product is CASSFTGENTEAFF. The rearrangement joins TRBV5-1 to TRBJ1-1; TRBD1 matches 7 bases. The V and J ends lost 2 bases and 1 base, in that order; junction bases with no gene match: 2. The CDR3 is 14 residues long. Looked up from germline, CDR1 is SGHRS and CDR2 is YFSETQ. The variable domain in full, with the rest retrieved from reference TRBV5-1 and TRBJ1-1, is KAGVTQTPRYLIKTRGQQVTLSCSPISGHRSVSWYQQTPGQGLQFLFEYFSETQRNKGNFPGRFSGRQFSNSRSEMNVSTLELGDSALYLCASSFTGENTEAFFGQGTRLTVV.

The V and J genes are TRBV6-6 and TRBJ2-4; TRBD1 matches at 8 bases. The germline CDR1 and CDR2 sequences are MNHNY and SVGAGI (reference sequence). J was trimmed by 0 bases and V by 6 bases; bases with no gene match: 7. CDR3 length: 16 amino acids. CDR3 amino acids: CASRDPGQAAKNIQYF. The CDR3, as DNA: TGTGCCAGCAGGGATCCGGGACAGGCAGCCAAAAACATTCAGTACTTC.

The chain carries TRBV11-1 and TRBJ2-3, with 7 bases that match TRBD2. Germline CDR1 reads SGHAT; CDR2 reads FQDESV (reference sequence). The length of the CDR3 is 15 residues. Losses at the gene ends were 1 base for V and 0 bases for J; bases not matched to a gene: 1. The CDR3 DNA sequence: TGTGCCAGCAGCTTAGGTAGCGGGAGCACAGATACGCAGTATTTT. Encoded protein: CASSLGSGSTDTQYF.

The V call is TRBV2, the J call TRBJ1-2; D call uncertain. Trimming removed 8 bases from V and 4 bases from J, with 5 bases in between. The V gene's germline CDR1 is SNHLY and CDR2 FYNNEI. This CDR3 region has 10 residues. Here the CDR3 reads CASGSYGYTF. The DNA for the CDR3 is TGTGCCAGCGGCTCCTATGGCTACACCTTC.

The rearrangement joins TRBV18 to TRBJ2-7, with D possibly being TRBD2 (6 bases). The CDR3 spans 15 residues. V dropped 3 bases and J dropped 0 bases, with 12 bases sitting between them. Germline values: CDR1 KGHSH, CDR2 LQKENI. The CDR3 spells CASSPREGISYEQYF. CDR3 nucleotide sequence: TGTGCCAGCTCACCGCGGGAAGGCATCTCCTACGAGCAGTACTTC. The whole variable domain, remainder taken from reference TRBV18 and TRBJ2-7, is NAGVMQNPRHLVRRRGQEARLRCSPMKGHSHVYWYRQLPEEGLKFMVYLQKENIIDESGMPKERFSAEFPKEGPSILRIQQVVRGDSAAYFCASSPREGISYEQYFGPGTRLTVT.

V usage is TRBV4-1 and J usage is TRBJ1-6; unclear D gene. CDR1 is MGHRA, CDR2 YSYEKL, per germline. The CDR3 length is 13 residues. Trimming pared 0 bases from V and 6 bases from J, leaving 3 bases between. CDR3 residues: CASSQDLNSPLHF. The CDR3, as DNA: TGCGCCAGCAGCCAAGATCTTAATTCACCCCTCCACTTT.

The chain has TRBV9 and TRBJ2-1; 11 positions match TRBD2. Germline V gives CDR1 SGDLS, CDR2 YYNGEE. The CDR3 has 18 amino acids. Trimming removed 4 bases from V and 7 bases from J; junction bases left unmatched: 16. The CDR3 DNA follows: TGTGCCAGCAGCCATGCCGGCCATACTAGCGGGAGAATGAATGAGCAGTTCTTC. Its translation is CASSHAGHTSGRMNEQFF.

Within the sample, this clone is hyperexpanded. The chain combines TRBV5-1 with TRBJ2-1; 14 bases match TRBD2. The CDR3 loop spans 18 amino acids. The junction had 12 bases not matched to a gene; V was cut back by 1 base and J by 9 bases. Per the germline V gene, CDR1 is SGHRS and CDR2 is YFSETQ. CDR3 loop: CASSLPGTSGSIGSEQFF. Written as DNA, the CDR3 is TGCGCCAGCAGCTTGCCGGGGACTAGCGGGAGCATAGGAAGTGAGCAGTTCTTC.

The chain carries TRBV30 and TRBJ1-2; D perhaps matches TRBD1 (6 bases). The germline V gene encodes CDR1 GTSNPN and CDR2 SVGIG (reference sequence). This CDR3 has 16 residues. V was cut by 3 bases and J by 2 bases, with 19 bases left in between. The CDR3: CAWSISRGAKNYGYTF. CDR3 in DNA: TGTGCCTGGAGCATATCTCGGGGGGCCAAGAACTATGGCTACACCTTC.

The count of this clone is one. V usage is TRBV4-1 and J usage is TRBJ2-1, with 10 positions matching TRBD2. Trimming at V came to 2 bases and at J to 8 bases, leaving 9 bases not matched to a gene. There are 16 residues in the CDR3. The germline CDR1 and CDR2 sequences are MGHRA and YSYEKL. The CDR3 reads CASSQFTSGILHEQFF. The CDR3 DNA reads as TGCGCCAGCAGCCAATTTACTAGCGGGATCTTGCATGAGCAGTTCTTC.

The rearrangement links TRBV5-1 to TRBJ2-1, with D unresolved. The CDR3 contains 14 residues. CDR1 and CDR2 from the germline V gene are SGHRS and YFSETQ. V shed 1 base and J shed 6 bases, with 11 bases lying between them. The CDR3 region is CASSLTPSGNEQFF. CDR3 nucleotide sequence: TGCGCCAGCAGCTTGACGCCCTCCGGCAATGAGCAGTTCTTC. Based on the CDR3 plus reference TRBV5-1 and TRBJ2-1, the full variable domain is KAGVTQTPRYLIKTRGQQVTLSCSPISGHRSVSWYQQTPGQGLQFLFEYFSETQRNKGNFPGRFSGRQFSNSRSEMNVSTLELGDSALYLCASSLTPSGNEQFFGPGTRLTVL.

The chain joins TRBV7-9 to TRBJ2-5; D might be TRBD1 (5 bases). V lost 1 base, J lost 5 bases, and 14 bases lay in between. CDR3 size: 15 residues. Germline CDR1 and CDR2: SEHNR and FQNEAQ (reference sequence). The CDR3 sequence: CASSLETGLSETQYF. DNA for the CDR3: TGTGCCAGCAGCTTAGAAACAGGATTGAGCGAGACCCAGTACTTC.

The chain recombines TRBV19 with TRBJ1-1; 7 positions match TRBD1. Germline CDR1 LNHDA, CDR2 SQIVND (reference sequence). CDR3 length: 17 amino acids. Unmatched junction bases numbered 13, after V lost 6 bases and J lost 0 bases. The CDR3 DNA follows: TGTGCCAGTAGCCCGCCGAGACAGGGCGGCATGAACACTGAAGCTTTCTTT. It encodes CASSPPRQGGMNTEAFF.

This chain uses TRBV5-4 with TRBJ2-5; 9 nucleotides line up with TRBD1. Germline V gene sequence: CDR1 SGHNT, CDR2 YYREEE (reference sequence). The CDR3 covers 16 residues. J lost 1 base, V lost 4 bases, and 8 bases had no gene match. The CDR3 nucleotides read TGTGCCAGCAGCGTAGGGACAGGGTCAGTCCAAGAGACCCAGTACTTC. It translates to CASSVGTGSVQETQYF.

This rearrangement joins TRBV27 to TRBJ1-1; D is undetermined. Germline V gene lookup returns CDR1 MNHEY and CDR2 SMNVEV (reference sequence). The CDR3 runs to 15 residues. Trimming stripped 2 bases from V and 3 bases from J, with 13 bases between. CDR3 bases: TGTGCCAGCAGTTTACTCCCTCCCGTTTACACTGAAGCTTTCTTT. Encoded protein: CASSLLPPVYTEAFF.

The chain uses TRBV25-1 and TRBJ2-1, with 10 bases that match TRBD1. The trim removed 7 bases at V and 4 bases at J, leaving 10 bases unmatched. Looked up from germline, CDR1 is MGHDK and CDR2 is SYGVNS. The CDR3 consists of 16 residues. The CDR3 loop reads CASNAIRDRGYNEQFF. CDR3 nucleotides: TGTGCCAGCAACGCGATACGGGACAGGGGATACAATGAGCAGTTCTTC. Full variable domain (rest looked up from reference TRBV25-1 and TRBJ2-1): EADIYQTPRYLVIGTGKKITLECSQTMGHDKMYWYQQDPGMELHLIHYSYGVNSTEKGDLSSESTVSRIRTEHFPLTLESARPSHTSQYLCASNAIRDRGYNEQFFGPGTRLTVL.

The rearrangement uses TRBV5-4 and TRBJ1-2, with TRBD1 matching over 8 bases. The CDR3 is made up of 15 amino acids. The V gene end was trimmed by 2 bases and the J gene end by 2 bases; junction bases not matched to a gene: 5. Germline V CDR1 and CDR2: SGHNT, YYREEE (reference sequence). Here the CDR3 DNA reads TGTGCCAGCAGCTTTAGGACAGGGATGAACTATGGCTACACCTTC. Translated: CASSFRTGMNYGYTF.

This chain uses TRBV5-1 with TRBJ2-2, with TRBD2 as a possible D gene (5 bases). The CDR3 is 15 residues long. Germline assignment: CDR1 SGHRS and CDR2 YFSETQ. Trimming removed 5 bases at V and 2 bases at J, with 13 bases between. The CDR3 DNA sequence: TGCGCCAGCAGTGGCGGACTCTCAAACACCGGGGAGCTGTTTTTT. It codes for CASSGGLSNTGELFF.

V and J are TRBV25-1 and TRBJ2-1; TRBD2 matches at 12 bases. The ends lost 6 bases at V and 6 bases at J; junction bases unmatched: 12. CDR1 MGHDK and CDR2 SYGVNS come from the germline V gene. This CDR3 has 17 residues. This CDR3 reads CASSETSGSRGSNEQFF. CDR3 nucleotide sequence: TGTGCCAGCAGCGAGACTAGCGGGAGTCGTGGCAGCAATGAGCAGTTCTTC.

The chain combines TRBV18 with TRBJ2-1; TRBD2 matches 7 bases. Trimming cost V 5 bases and J 2 bases; bases outside gene matches: 6. This CDR3 has 15 residues. Germline CDR1 is KGHSH and CDR2 is LQKENI. The CDR3 here is CASSFERDAYNEQFF. The CDR3 nucleotides read TGTGCCAGCTCATTCGAGCGGGACGCCTACAATGAGCAGTTCTTC.

The chain is built from TRBV12-3 or TRBV12-4 and TRBJ2-7; D is unresolved. This CDR3 has 13 residues. The V end lost 6 bases, the J end lost 12 bases, and 21 bases lay between the germline ends. The CDR3, as DNA: TGTGCCAGCAGCCTGAACAGCCCCCAAAACCGGTACTTC. Translated: CASSLNSPQNRYF.